This T cell receptor (beta chain) was sequenced during a study of identical twins. Findings of the study overall: Out-of-frame alpha sequences common to twins were enriched for low generation probability.

Comment on this clonotype: Its antigen is not identified.

A universal primer site was created by template switching, with the cDNA bearing unique molecular identifiers. TCRdb fed the 5' RACE reads into MiXCR, producing one record per CDR3 protein. The sample carries fewer than 500,000 distinct CDR3 sequences, roughly an eighth recorded once. This CDR3 is built from 13 residues. V shed 5 bases and J shed 4 bases, with 9 bases lying between them. CDR1 is SGHAT and CDR2 is FQNNGV in the germline V gene. These data also formed part of another study, on yellow fever vaccine responses in identical twins.

Sequences were obtained from CD4+ T cells sorted from blood. The rearrangement uses TRBV11-2 and TRBJ2-4, with D possibly TRBD1 on 5 matching bases. The sequence was collected from a woman younger than 30 in good health. The CDR3 here is CASSLQGKNIQYF. CDR3 nucleotide sequence: TGTGCCAGCAGCCTCCAGGGTAAAAACATTCAGTACTTC.